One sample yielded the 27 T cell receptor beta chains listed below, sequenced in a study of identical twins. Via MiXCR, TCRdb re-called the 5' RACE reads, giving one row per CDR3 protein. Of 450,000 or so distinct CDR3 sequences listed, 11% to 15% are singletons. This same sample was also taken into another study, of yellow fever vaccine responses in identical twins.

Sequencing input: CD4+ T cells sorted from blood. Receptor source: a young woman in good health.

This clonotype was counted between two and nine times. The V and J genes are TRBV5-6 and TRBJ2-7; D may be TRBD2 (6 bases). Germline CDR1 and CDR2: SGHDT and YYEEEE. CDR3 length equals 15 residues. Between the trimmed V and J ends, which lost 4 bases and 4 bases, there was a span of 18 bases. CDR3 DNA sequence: TGTGCCAGCAGCCCAGACGGGAGAAGTATATACGAGCAGTACTTC. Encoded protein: CASSPDGRSIYEQYF.

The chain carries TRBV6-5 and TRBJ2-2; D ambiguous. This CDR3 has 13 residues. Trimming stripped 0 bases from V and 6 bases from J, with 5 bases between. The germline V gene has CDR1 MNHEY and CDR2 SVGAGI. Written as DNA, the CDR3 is TGTGCCAGCAGTTACTCAACGTCCGGGGAGCTGTTTTTT. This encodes CASSYSTSGELFF.

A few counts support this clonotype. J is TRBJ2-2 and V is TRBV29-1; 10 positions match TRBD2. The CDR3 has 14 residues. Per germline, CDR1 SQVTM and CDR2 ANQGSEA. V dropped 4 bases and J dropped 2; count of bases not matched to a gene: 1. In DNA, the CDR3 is TGCAGCGTTGGGACTAGCGGAAACACCGGGGAGCTGTTTTTT. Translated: CSVGTSGNTGELFF.

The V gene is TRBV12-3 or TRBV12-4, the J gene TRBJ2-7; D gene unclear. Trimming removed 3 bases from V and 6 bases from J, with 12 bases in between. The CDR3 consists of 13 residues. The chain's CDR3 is CASSFLRATEQYF. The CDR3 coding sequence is TGTGCCAGCAGTTTCCTACGGGCCACCGAGCAGTACTTC.

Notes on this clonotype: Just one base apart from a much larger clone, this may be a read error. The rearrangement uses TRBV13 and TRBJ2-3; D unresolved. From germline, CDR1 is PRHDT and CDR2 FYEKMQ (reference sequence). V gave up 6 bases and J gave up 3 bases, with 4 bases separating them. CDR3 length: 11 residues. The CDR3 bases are TGTGCCAGCAGGTGGACAGATACGCAGTATTTT. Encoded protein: CASRWTDTQYF.

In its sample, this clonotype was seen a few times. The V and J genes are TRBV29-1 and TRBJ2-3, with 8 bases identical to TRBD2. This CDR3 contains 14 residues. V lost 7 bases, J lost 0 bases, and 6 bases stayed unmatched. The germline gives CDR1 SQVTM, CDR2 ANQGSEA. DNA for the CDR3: TGCAGCGCTAGGGGCGGGGGGAGCACAGATACGCAGTATTTT. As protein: CSARGGGSTDTQYF.

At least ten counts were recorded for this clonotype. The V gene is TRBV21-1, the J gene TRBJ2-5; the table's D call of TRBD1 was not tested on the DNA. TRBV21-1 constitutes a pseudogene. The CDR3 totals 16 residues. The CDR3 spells CASSVTGMGLGETQYF. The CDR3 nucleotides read TGTGCCAGCAGCGTGACAGGGATGGGTCTAGGAGAGACCCAGTACTTC.

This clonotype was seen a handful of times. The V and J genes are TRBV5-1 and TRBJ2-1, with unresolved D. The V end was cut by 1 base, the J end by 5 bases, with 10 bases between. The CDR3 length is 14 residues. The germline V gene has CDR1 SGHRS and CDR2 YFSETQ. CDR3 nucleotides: TGCGCCAGCAGCTTGAACCCTGCGGACAATGAGCAGTTCTTC. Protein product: CASSLNPADNEQFF. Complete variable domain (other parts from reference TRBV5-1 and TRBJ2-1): KAGVTQTPRYLIKTRGQQVTLSCSPISGHRSVSWYQQTPGQGLQFLFEYFSETQRNKGNFPGRFSGRQFSNSRSEMNVSTLELGDSALYLCASSLNPADNEQFFGPGTRLTVL.

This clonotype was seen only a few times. The CDR3 sequence is CASSQAATFYNEQFF. CDR3 in DNA: TGTGCCAGCAGCCAAGCAGCGACCTTCTACAATGAGCAGTTCTTC. The genes are TRBV3-1 and TRBJ2-1; no clear D. Deletions cut 1 base from V and 3 bases from J, with 10 bases between. Germline assignment: CDR1 LGHDT and CDR2 YNNKEL (reference sequence). This CDR3 has 15 amino acids.

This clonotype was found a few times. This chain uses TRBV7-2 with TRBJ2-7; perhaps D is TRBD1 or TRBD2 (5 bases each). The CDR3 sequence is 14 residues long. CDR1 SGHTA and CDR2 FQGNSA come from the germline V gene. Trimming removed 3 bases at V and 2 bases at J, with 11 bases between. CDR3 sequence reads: CASSFRDGAYEQYF. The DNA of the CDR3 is TGTGCCAGCAGCTTCCGGGACGGGGCCTACGAGCAGTACTTC.

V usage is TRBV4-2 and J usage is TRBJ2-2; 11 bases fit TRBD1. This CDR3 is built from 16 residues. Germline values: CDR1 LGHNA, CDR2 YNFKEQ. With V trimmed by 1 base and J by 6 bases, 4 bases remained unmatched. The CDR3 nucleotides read TGTGCCAGCAGCCAAGCCGGGGGACAGGGGGCCGGGGAGCTGTTTTTT. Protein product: CASSQAGGQGAGELFF.

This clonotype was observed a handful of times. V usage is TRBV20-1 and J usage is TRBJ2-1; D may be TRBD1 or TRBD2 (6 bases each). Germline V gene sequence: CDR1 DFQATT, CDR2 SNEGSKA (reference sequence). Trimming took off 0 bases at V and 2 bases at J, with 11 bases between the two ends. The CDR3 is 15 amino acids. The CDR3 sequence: CSARDPRGPYNEQFF. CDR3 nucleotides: TGCAGTGCTAGAGATCCCCGGGGGCCCTACAATGAGCAGTTCTTC.

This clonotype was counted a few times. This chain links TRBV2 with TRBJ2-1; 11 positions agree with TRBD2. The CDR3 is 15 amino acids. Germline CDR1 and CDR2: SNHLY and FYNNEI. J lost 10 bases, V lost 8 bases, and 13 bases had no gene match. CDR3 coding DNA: TGTGCCAGCGATCCCCTAGCGGGGGGCCGTAGGGAGCAGTTCTTC. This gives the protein CASDPLAGGRREQFF.

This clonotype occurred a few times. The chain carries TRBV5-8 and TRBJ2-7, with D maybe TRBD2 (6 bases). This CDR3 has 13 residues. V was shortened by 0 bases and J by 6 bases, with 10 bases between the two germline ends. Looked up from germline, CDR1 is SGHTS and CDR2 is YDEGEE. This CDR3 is CASSLVRRVEQYF. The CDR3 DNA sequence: TGTGCCAGCAGCTTGGTTCGGAGGGTCGAGCAGTACTTC.

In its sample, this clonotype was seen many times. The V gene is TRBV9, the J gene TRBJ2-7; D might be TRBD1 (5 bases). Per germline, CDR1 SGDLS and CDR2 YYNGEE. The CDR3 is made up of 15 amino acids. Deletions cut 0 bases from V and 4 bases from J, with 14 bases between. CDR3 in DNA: TGTGCCAGCAGCGTAGGCGCCAAAGGGGAATACGAGCAGTACTTC. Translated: CASSVGAKGEYEQYF.

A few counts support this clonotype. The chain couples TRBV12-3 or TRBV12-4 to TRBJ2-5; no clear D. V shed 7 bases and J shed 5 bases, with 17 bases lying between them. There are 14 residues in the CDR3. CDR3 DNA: TGTGCCAGCACGCCCTTGACGGTGGCGGAGACCCAGTACTTC. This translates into CASTPLTVAETQYF.

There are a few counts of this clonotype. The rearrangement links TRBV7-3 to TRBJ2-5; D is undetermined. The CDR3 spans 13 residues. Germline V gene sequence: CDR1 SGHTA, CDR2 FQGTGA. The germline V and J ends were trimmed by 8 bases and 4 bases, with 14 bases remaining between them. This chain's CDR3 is CASGISSLETQYF. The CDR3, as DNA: TGTGCCAGCGGGATCTCCTCGTTAGAGACCCAGTACTTC. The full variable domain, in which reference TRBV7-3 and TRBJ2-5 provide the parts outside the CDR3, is GAGVSQTPSNKVTEKGKYVELRCDPISGHTALYWYRQSLGQGPEFLIYFQGTGAADDSGLPNDRFFAVRPEGSVSTLKIQRTERGDSAVYLCASGISSLETQYFGPGTRLLVL.

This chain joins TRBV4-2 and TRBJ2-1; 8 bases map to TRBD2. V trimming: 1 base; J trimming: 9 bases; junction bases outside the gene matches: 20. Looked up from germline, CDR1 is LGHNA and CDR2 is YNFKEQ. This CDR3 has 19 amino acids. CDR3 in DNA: TGTGCCAGCAGCCAAGGGGGCGTGGTGGAAAGAGCGGGAGAGATTGAGCAGTTCTTC. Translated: CASSQGGVVERAGEIEQFF.

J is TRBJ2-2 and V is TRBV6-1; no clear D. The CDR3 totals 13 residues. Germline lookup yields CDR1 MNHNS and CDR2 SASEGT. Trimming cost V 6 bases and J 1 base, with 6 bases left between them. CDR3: CASRAQNTGELFF. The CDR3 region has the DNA TGTGCCAGCAGGGCCCAGAACACCGGGGAGCTGTTTTTT.

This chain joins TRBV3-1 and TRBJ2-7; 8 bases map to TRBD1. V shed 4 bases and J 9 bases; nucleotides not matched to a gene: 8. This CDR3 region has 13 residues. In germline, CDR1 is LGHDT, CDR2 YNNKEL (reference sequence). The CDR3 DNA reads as TGTGCCAGCAGCCCCGGACAGGGTTTGTTGCAGTACTTC. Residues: CASSPGQGLLQYF.

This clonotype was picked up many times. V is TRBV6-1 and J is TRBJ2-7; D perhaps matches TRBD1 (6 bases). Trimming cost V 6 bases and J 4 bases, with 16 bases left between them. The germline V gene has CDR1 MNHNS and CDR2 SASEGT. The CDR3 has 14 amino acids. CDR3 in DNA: TGTGCCAGCAGCTCTGCAGGGGAAGGTTACGAGCAGTACTTC. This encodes CASSSAGEGYEQYF.

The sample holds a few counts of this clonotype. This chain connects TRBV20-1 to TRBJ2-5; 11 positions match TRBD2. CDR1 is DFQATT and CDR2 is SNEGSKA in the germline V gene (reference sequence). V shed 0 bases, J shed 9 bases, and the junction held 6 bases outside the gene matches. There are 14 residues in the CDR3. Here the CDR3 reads CSARDILAGESQYF. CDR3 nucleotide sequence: TGCAGTGCTAGAGATATACTAGCGGGGGAATCCCAGTACTTC.

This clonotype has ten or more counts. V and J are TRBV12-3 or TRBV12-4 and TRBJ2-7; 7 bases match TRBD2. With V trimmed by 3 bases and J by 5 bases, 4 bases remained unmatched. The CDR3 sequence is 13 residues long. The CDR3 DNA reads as TGTGCCAGCAGTTTTTCCGGGGGGAACGAGCAGTACTTC. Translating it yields CASSFSGGNEQYF.

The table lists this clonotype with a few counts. In DNA form, the CDR3 reads TGTGCCAGCAGCGTCTCGGCGGGGTCGCTCGGGGGGGAGCAGTACTTC. Translating gives CASSVSAGSLGGEQYF. The chain couples TRBV11-2 to TRBJ2-7, with 7 positions matching TRBD2. V dropped 5 bases and J dropped 7; count of bases not matched to a gene: 17. The CDR3 contains 16 residues. Germline V lookup: CDR1 SGHAT, CDR2 FQNNGV.

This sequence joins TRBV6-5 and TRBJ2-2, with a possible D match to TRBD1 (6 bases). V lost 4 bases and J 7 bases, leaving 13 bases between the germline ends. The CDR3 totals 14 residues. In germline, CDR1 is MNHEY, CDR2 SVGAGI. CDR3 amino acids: CASSSGFRGGELFF. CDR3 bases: TGTGCCAGCAGTTCGGGGTTCAGGGGCGGGGAGCTGTTTTTT.

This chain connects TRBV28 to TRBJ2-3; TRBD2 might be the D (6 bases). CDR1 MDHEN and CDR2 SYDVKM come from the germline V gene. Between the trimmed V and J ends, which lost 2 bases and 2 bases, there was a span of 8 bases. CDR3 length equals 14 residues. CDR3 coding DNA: TGTGCCAGCAGTTTACCGGGAGCCACAGATACGCAGTATTTT. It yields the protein CASSLPGATDTQYF.

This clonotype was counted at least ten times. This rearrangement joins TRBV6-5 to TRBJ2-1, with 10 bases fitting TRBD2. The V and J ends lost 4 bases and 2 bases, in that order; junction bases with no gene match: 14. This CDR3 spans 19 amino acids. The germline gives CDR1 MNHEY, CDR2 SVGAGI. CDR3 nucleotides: TGTGCCAGCAGTTCGACATCGAAAAGCGGGAGGGGGACCTACAATGAGCAGTTCTTC. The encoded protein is CASSSTSKSGRGTYNEQFF.